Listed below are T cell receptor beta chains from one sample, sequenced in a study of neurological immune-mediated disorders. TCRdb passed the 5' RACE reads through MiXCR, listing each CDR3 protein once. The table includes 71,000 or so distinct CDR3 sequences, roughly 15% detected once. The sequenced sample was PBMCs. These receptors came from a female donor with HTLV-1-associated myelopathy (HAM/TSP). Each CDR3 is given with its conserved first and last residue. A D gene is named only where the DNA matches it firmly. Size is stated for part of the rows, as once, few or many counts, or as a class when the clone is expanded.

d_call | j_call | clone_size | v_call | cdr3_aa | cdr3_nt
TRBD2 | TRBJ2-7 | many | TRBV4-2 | CASSQEGGSSYEQYF | TGTGCCAGCAGCCAAGAGGGGGGGTCTTCCTACGAGCAGTACTTC
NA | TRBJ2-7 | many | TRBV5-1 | CASSFGGGYSYEQYF | TGCGCCAGCAGCTTCGGCGGGGGCTACTCCTACGAGCAGTACTTC
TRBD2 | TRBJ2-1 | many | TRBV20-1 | CSARSGVLNNEQFF | TGCAGTGCTAGGAGCGGGGTTCTTAACAATGAGCAGTTCTTC
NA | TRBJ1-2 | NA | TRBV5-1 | CASSLGGARGYTF | TGCGCCAGCAGCTTGGGGGGGGCGCGCGGCTACACCTTC
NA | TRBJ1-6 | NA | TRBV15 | CATSREILVKSPPLHF | TGTGCCACCAGCAGAGAAATTTTAGTTAAATCACCACCCCTCCACTTT
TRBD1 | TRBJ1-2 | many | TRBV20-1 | CSARSGTGFYTF | TGCAGTGCTAGATCCGGGACAGGGTTCTACACCTTC
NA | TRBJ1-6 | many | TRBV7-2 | CASSFPYSPLHF | TGTGCCAGCAGCTTCCCGTATTCACCCCTCCACTTT
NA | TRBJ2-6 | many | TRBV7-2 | CASSNRASGANVLTF | TGTGCCAGCAGCAACAGGGCCTCTGGGGCCAACGTCCTGACTTTC
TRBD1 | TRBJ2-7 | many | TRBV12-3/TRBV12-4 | CASSLGQGKGEQYF | TGTGCCAGCAGCCTGGGACAGGGCAAAGGCGAGCAGTACTTC
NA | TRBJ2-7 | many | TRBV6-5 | CASLAPGGTYEQYF | TGTGCCAGCCTCGCACCGGGTGGGACCTACGAGCAGTACTTC
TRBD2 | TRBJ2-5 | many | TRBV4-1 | CASSQGEGRSLRETQYF | TGCGCCAGCAGCCAAGGGGAGGGCCGCAGCCTTCGGGAGACCCAGTACTTC
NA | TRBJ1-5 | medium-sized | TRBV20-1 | CSARDSFLSNQPQHF | TGCAGTGCCAGGGACTCCTTCCTTAGCAATCAGCCCCAGCATTTT
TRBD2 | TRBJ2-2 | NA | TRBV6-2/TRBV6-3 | CASSYSLTSGGSNTGELFF | TGTGCCAGCAGTTACTCTCTTACTAGCGGGGGATCGAACACCGGGGAGCTGTTTTTT
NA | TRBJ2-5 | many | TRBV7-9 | CASSFGGSVYHQETQYF | TGTGCCAGCAGCTTCGGGGGTAGCGTATACCACCAAGAGACCCAGTACTTC
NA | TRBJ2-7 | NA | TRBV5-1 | CASSWGQPTYEQYF | TGCGCCAGCAGCTGGGGACAACCTACCTACGAGCAGTACTTC
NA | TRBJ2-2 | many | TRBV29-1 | CSGGQNTGELFF | TGCAGCGGCGGACAAAACACCGGGGAGCTGTTTTTT
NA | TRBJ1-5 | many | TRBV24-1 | CATRRQDQPQHF | TGTGCCACCAGGCGACAGGATCAGCCCCAGCATTTT
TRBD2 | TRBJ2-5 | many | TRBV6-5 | CASSYSSGSSETQYF | TGTGCCAGCAGTTACTCTAGCGGGTCCTCAGAGACCCAGTACTTC
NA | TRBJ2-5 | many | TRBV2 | CASTSLGVETQYF | TGTGCCAGCACGAGTTTGGGGGTCGAGACCCAGTACTTC
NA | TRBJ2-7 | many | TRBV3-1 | CASSQETTYEQYF | TGTGCCAGCAGCCAAGAAACGACCTACGAGCAGTACTTC
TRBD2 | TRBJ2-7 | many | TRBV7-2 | CASNLPGTSSREQYF | TGTGCCAGCAACCTACCCGGGACTAGCTCGAGAGAGCAGTACTTC
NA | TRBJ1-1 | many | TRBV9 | CASSPQGNTEAFF | TGTGCCAGCAGCCCACAGGGGAACACTGAAGCTTTCTTT
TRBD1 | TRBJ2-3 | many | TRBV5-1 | CASSLGQGLSTDTQYF | TGCGCCAGCAGCTTGGGACAGGGCCTTAGCACAGATACGCAGTATTTT
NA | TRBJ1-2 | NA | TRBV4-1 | CASSQDHGDGYTF | TGCGCCAGCAGCCAAGATCATGGAGATGGCTACACCTTC
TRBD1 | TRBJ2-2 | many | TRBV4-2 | CASSQAGGSSTGELFF | TGTGCCAGCAGCCAAGCAGGGGGCTCCAGCACCGGGGAGCTGTTTTTT
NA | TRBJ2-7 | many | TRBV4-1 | CASSQDSGGLSSEQYF | TGCGCCAGCAGCCAAGATTCTGGGGGGTTATCTAGCGAGCAGTACTTC
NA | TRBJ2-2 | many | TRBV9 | CASSVQAVNTGELFF | TGTGCCAGCAGCGTACAAGCGGTCAACACCGGGGAGCTGTTTTTT
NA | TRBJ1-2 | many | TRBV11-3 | CASSVGPFYGYTF | TGTGCCAGCAGCGTCGGGCCCTTTTATGGCTACACCTTC
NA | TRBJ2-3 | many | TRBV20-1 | CSARVDTDTQYF | TGCAGTGCTAGAGTAGACACAGATACGCAGTATTTT
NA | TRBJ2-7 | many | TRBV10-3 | CAISEGDGVGVEQYF | TGTGCCATCAGTGAGGGAGACGGGGTAGGTGTCGAGCAGTACTTC
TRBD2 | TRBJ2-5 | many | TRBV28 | CASSLLAGGLMETQYF | TGTGCCAGCAGTTTACTAGCGGGGGGGCTCATGGAGACCCAGTACTTC
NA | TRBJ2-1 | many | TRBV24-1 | CATSDFSARQFF | TGTGCCACCAGTGATTTCTCGGCTAGACAGTTCTTC
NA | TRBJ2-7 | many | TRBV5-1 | CASSLGGNSYEQYF | TGCGCCAGCAGCTTGGGGGGAAACTCCTACGAGCAGTACTTC
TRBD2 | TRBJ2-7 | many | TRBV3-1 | CASSRAIAGSSYEQYF | TGTGCCAGCAGCCGTGCTATAGCGGGAAGCTCCTACGAGCAGTACTTC
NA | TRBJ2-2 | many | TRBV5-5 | CASSFAGIVSTGELFF | TGTGCCAGCAGCTTTGCGGGGATAGTAAGCACCGGGGAGCTGTTTTTT
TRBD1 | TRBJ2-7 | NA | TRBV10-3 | CAISQRTGAYYEQYF | TGTGCCATCAGCCAAAGGACAGGAGCTTACTACGAGCAGTACTTC
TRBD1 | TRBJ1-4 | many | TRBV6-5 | CASRNSGTGDEKLFF | TGTGCCAGCAGGAACTCCGGGACAGGGGATGAAAAACTGTTTTTT
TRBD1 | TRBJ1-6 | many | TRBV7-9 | CASSRDSYNSPLHF | TGTGCCAGCAGCCGGGACAGTTATAATTCACCCCTCCACTTT
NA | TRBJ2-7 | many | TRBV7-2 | CASSLLVGYEQYF | TGTGCCAGCAGCTTATTAGTGGGCTACGAGCAGTACTTC
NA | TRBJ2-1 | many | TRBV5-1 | CASSLARYNEQFF | TGCGCCAGCAGCTTGGCACGATACAATGAGCAGTTCTTC
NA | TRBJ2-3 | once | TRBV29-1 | CSVDGGDSDQRTDTQYF | TGCAGCGTTGATGGAGGAGACAGTGATCAGCGCACAGATACGCAGTATTTT
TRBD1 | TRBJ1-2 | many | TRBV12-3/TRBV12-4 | CASSPGQGLGYTF | TGTGCCAGCAGCCCGGGACAGGGGCTCGGCTACACCTTC
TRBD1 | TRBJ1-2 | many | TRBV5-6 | CASSRMDRGPYGYTF | TGTGCCAGCAGCCGAATGGACAGGGGACCCTATGGCTACACCTTC
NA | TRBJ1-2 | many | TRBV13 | CASSLVGQAYGYTF | TGTGCCAGCAGCTTAGTCGGGCAGGCCTATGGCTACACCTTC
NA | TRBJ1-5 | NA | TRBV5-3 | CARSPVERGRGNQPQHF | TGTGCCAGAAGCCCCGTCGAACGGGGTAGGGGCAATCAGCCCCAGCATTTT
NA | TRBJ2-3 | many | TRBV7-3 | CASSLSGGEITDTQYF | TGTGCCAGCAGCTTATCGGGCGGGGAAATCACAGATACGCAGTATTTT
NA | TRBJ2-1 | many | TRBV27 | CASSQVGIKYNEQFF | TGTGCCAGCAGCCAGGTGGGAATTAAGTACAATGAGCAGTTCTTC
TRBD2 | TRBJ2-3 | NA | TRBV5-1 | CASSFGRDSGGSTDTQYF | TGCGCCAGCAGCTTCGGCCGGGATAGCGGGGGTAGCACAGATACGCAGTATTTT